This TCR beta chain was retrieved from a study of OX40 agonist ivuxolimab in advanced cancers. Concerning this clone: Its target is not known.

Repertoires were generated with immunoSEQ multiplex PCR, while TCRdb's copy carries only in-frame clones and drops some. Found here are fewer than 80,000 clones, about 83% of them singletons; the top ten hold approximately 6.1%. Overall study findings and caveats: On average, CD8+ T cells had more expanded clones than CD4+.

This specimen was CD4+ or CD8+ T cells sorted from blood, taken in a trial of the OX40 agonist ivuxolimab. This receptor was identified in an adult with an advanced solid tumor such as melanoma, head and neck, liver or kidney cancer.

The CDR3 reads CASSPLPRGQYNEQFF. CDR3 DNA: TGTGCCAGCAGTCCTCTCCCCAGGGGGCAGTACAATGAGCAGTTCTTC. The chain couples TRBV27 to TRBJ2-1, with TRBD1 matching 8 bases. The CDR3 has 16 residues. Trimming took 5 bases from V and 4 from J; bases not matched to a gene: 10. The germline CDR1 and CDR2 sequences are MNHEY and SMNVEV (reference sequence).